This T cell receptor (beta chain) stems from a study of cytomegalovirus exposure and HLA in healthy donors. General observations from the study: In an earlier analysis, in 620 or so donors, most V segments appeared productive either ~87% or ~30% of the time. One variant, a missense change in DCLRE1C, was linked in a later analysis to TCR beta V- and J-gene trimming.

The study sampled nominally healthy donors, though unrecorded immune exposures were likely. This CDR3 comprises 13 residues. Trimming cost V 6 bases and J 11 bases, with 16 bases left between them. Germline V gene data show CDR1 as LNHDA and CDR2 as SQIVND (reference sequence). A multiplex PCR was run with 60 Vbeta primers and 13 Jbeta primers. The assay was immunoSEQ multiplex PCR, and TCRdb's table has in-frame clones only and misses some. The sample lists about 160,000 clones, around 74% occurring once. As concerns this clone: Its matching antigen is unknown.

The TCR comes from a female donor in good health and CMV-seronegative. This chain connects TRBV19 to TRBJ1-4, with D possibly matching TRBD1 (6 bases). The sequenced sample consisted of PBMCs. CDR3 nucleotide sequence: TGTGCCAGTAGCACTTCACAGGGAGGGAAACTGTTTTTT. Its translation is CASSTSQGGKLFF.